Listed here are 23 T cell receptor beta chains from one sample, sequenced in a study of control samples from healthy donors and cancer patients. TCRdb keeps only in-frame clones here, not all; method: immunoSEQ multiplex PCR. The sample consists of 84,000 or so clones, around 92% of them appearing once. The sequenced material came from blood. Receptor source: a man aged 45-60 years in good health.

The V and J genes are TRBV19 and TRBJ1-5; D is possibly TRBD1 (5 bases). There are 16 residues in the CDR3. The V end lost 1 base, the J end lost 5 bases, and 15 bases lay between the germline ends. The germline gives CDR1 LNHDA, CDR2 SQIVND (reference sequence). Here the CDR3 DNA reads TGTGCCAGTAGTATAGGTTACGTCGGGGCCGATCAGCCCCAGCATTTT. Protein product: CASSIGYVGADQPQHF.

J is TRBJ1-1 and V is TRBV3-1 (or the pseudogene TRBV3-2), with 11 nucleotides matching TRBD1. Germline CDR1 and CDR2: LGHDT and YNNKEL (reference sequence). The junction had 4 bases not matched to a gene; V was cut back by 3 bases and J by 4 bases. The length of the CDR3 is 15 residues. CDR3 nucleotides: TGTGCCAGCAGCCATGGCGGGACAGGGGGCACTGAAGCTTTCTTT. Encoded protein: CASSHGGTGGTEAFF.

The CDR3 DNA reads as TGTGCCAGCAGCTCTCGAGGGGGGGGCGGCCAGACAGATACGCAGTATTTT. This encodes CASSSRGGGGQTDTQYF. V is TRBV11-2 and J is TRBJ2-3, with a possible D match to TRBD2 (7 bases). Germline CDR1 and CDR2: SGHAT and FQNNGV. The V end lost 4 bases, the J end lost 3 bases, and 20 bases lay between the germline ends. This CDR3 has 17 amino acids.

This sequence joins TRBV9 and TRBJ2-1; D is possibly TRBD1 (6 bases). Trimming took off 1 base at V and 6 bases at J, with 8 bases between the two ends. Per the germline V gene, CDR1 is SGDLS and CDR2 is YYNGEE. The CDR3 covers 13 residues. The CDR3 sequence is CASSVPQGNEQFF. CDR3 coding DNA: TGTGCCAGCAGCGTACCACAGGGCAATGAGCAGTTCTTC. The full variable domain, in which reference TRBV9 and TRBJ2-1 provide the parts outside the CDR3, is DSGVTQTPKHLITATGQRVTLRCSPRSGDLSVYWYQQSLDQGLQFLIQYYNGEERAKGNILERFSAQQFPDLHSELNLSSLELGDSALYFCASSVPQGNEQFFGPGTRLTVL.

The chain joins TRBV5-1 to TRBJ2-2, with D unclear. CDR3 length: 14 residues. Germline values: CDR1 SGHRS, CDR2 YFSETQ. V lost 5 bases to trimming and J lost 2 bases, with 10 bases between them. CDR3 sequence reads: CASSWSENTGELFF. CDR3 nucleotides: TGCGCCAGCAGTTGGTCGGAAAACACCGGGGAGCTGTTTTTT. Combining the CDR3 with reference TRBV5-1 and TRBJ2-2 gives the whole variable domain KAGVTQTPRYLIKTRGQQVTLSCSPISGHRSVSWYQQTPGQGLQFLFEYFSETQRNKGNFPGRFSGRQFSNSRSEMNVSTLELGDSALYLCASSWSENTGELFFGEGSRLTVL.

This rearrangement joins TRBV30 to TRBJ2-5, with a tentative D call TRBD1 (6 bases). Germline V gene data show CDR1 as GTSNPN and CDR2 as SVGIG (reference sequence). V was pared by 3 bases and J by 4 bases, with 18 bases between. The CDR3 runs 15 residues. CDR3 sequence reads: CAWSPGQGMRETQYF. CDR3 in DNA: TGTGCCTGGAGCCCCGGGCAGGGGATGAGAGAGACCCAGTACTTC.

This chain links TRBV5-1 with TRBJ1-6; unclear D gene. The CDR3 consists of 14 residues. V lost 0 bases and J lost 7, with 8 bases in between. Germline assignment: CDR1 SGHRS and CDR2 YFSETQ. The CDR3 protein is CASSLGAINSPLHF. DNA of the CDR3: TGCGCCAGCAGCTTGGGGGCTATCAATTCACCCCTCCACTTT.

J is TRBJ2-5 and V is TRBV11-2, with D perhaps matching TRBD1 (5 bases). Germline CDR1 SGHAT, CDR2 FQNNGV. The CDR3 length is 15 residues. V lost 5 bases and J 2 bases, leaving 15 bases between the germline ends. Here the CDR3 reads CASSPLLQEQETQYF. Here the CDR3 DNA reads TGTGCCAGCAGCCCGCTCTTACAGGAACAAGAGACCCAGTACTTC.

This sequence joins TRBV7-9 and TRBJ2-2; TRBD1 is a possible D gene (6 bases). The CDR3 covers 14 residues. Trimming removed 10 bases from V and 5 bases from J, with 17 bases in between. Germline V gene sequence: CDR1 SEHNR, CDR2 FQNEAQ (reference sequence). For the CDR3, the DNA is TGTGCCACCCAGGACTTAGGGGGAACCGGGGAGCTGTTTTTT. Protein: CATQDLGGTGELFF.

The rearrangement joins TRBV4-3 to TRBJ2-2; 9 nucleotides agree with TRBD1. CDR3 size: 20 residues. CDR1 is LGHNA and CDR2 is YSLEER in the germline V gene. Trimming removed 2 bases from V and 1 base from J; junction bases left unmatched: 14. CDR3 nucleotide sequence: TGCGCCAGCAGCCAACCTCCGGGACAGGGATCGGAGAGGAACACCGGGGAGCTGTTTTTT. It yields the protein CASSQPPGQGSERNTGELFF.

This rearrangement joins TRBV6-1 to TRBJ1-2; a weak D match, TRBD1 (6 bases). The CDR3 loop spans 20 amino acids. Between the trimmed V and J ends, which lost 2 bases and 4 bases, there was a span of 29 bases. Per the germline V gene, CDR1 is MNHNS and CDR2 is SASEGT. This chain's CDR3 is CASSESFPYGFKGGSYGYTF. The CDR3 DNA is TGTGCCAGCAGTGAATCATTCCCGTATGGGTTCAAAGGGGGTAGCTATGGCTACACCTTC.

This chain's CDR3 is CASSPQGRTSADTQYF. CDR3 nucleotides: TGTGCCAGCAGCCCCCAGGGGAGGACGAGTGCAGATACGCAGTATTTT. J is TRBJ2-3 and V is TRBV7-9; D is possibly TRBD1 or TRBD2 (6 bases each). The germline V gene encodes CDR1 SEHNR and CDR2 FQNEAQ (reference sequence). The V gene lost 5 bases and the J gene lost 4 bases, with 19 bases spanning the gap. CDR3 length equals 16 residues.

The V gene is TRBV2, the J gene TRBJ1-2, with 7 bases that match TRBD1. CDR1 is SNHLY and CDR2 is FYNNEI in the germline V gene. After removal of 7 bases from V and 7 bases from J, the junction contained 12 bases not matched to a gene. This CDR3 is 14 amino acids long. DNA for the CDR3: TGTGCCAGCACCAAACAGGGGTTAGAGGGTGGCTACACCTTC. Translated: CASTKQGLEGGYTF.

The chain carries TRBV29-1 and TRBJ2-1; 12 bases map to TRBD1. The CDR3 loop spans 15 amino acids. The germline CDR1 and CDR2 sequences are SQVTM and ANQGSEA. The J segment lost 7 bases and the V segment lost 3 bases, leaving 7 bases of the junction unmatched. CDR3 bases: TGCAGCGTTGATCGCCGGGACAGGGGGCGGAATGAGCAGTTCTTC. Its translation: CSVDRRDRGRNEQFF.

The V call is TRBV3-1 (or the pseudogene TRBV3-2), the J call TRBJ2-1; D is possibly TRBD1 (6 bases). The CDR3 spans 16 residues. Between the trimmed V and J ends, which lost 3 bases and 4 bases, there was a span of 16 bases. From germline, CDR1 is LGHDT and CDR2 YNNKEL (reference sequence). The DNA for the CDR3 is TGTGCCAGCAGCCACGCTTGGGGGCTTCTTTACAATGAGCAGTTCTTC. It encodes CASSHAWGLLYNEQFF.

The CDR3 DNA is TGTGCCAGCAGCTTGGATCAGGGCCCGAACACTGAAGCTTTCTTT. It codes for CASSLDQGPNTEAFF. This rearrangement joins TRBV5-4 to TRBJ1-1; D perhaps matches TRBD1 (5 bases). With 0 bases removed from V and 1 base from J, the gap between germline ends came to 10 bases. Per the germline V gene, CDR1 is SGHNT and CDR2 is YYREEE (reference sequence). The CDR3 has 15 amino acids.

The J gene is TRBJ1-1, the V gene TRBV6-5; 9 nucleotides match TRBD1. The germline CDR1 and CDR2 sequences are MNHEY and SVGAGI. The CDR3 has 16 amino acids. V trimming: 2 bases; J trimming: 1 base; junction bases outside the gene matches: 5. The CDR3 spells CASSYGDRERNTEAFF. As DNA, the CDR3 is TGTGCCAGCAGTTACGGGGACAGGGAAAGGAACACTGAAGCTTTCTTT.

The V and J genes are TRBV19 and TRBJ1-5; the D is unclear. Germline V gene lookup returns CDR1 LNHDA and CDR2 SQIVND (reference sequence). The length of the CDR3 is 15 residues. V shed 5 bases and J shed 4 bases, with 15 bases lying between them. The DNA for the CDR3 is TGTGCCAGTAGTGGGAGTCAGCTAAAGAATCAGCCCCAGCATTTT. It is translated as CASSGSQLKNQPQHF.

V is TRBV5-1 and J is TRBJ1-1, with a weak D call TRBD1 (5 bases). The germline V gene has CDR1 SGHRS and CDR2 YFSETQ. This CDR3 spans 14 amino acids. V was cut by 4 bases and J by 0 bases, with 10 bases left in between. CDR3 loop: CASSPGTVNTEAFF. CDR3 coding DNA: TGCGCCAGCAGCCCCGGGACGGTGAACACTGAAGCTTTCTTT. The full variable domain, rest sourced from reference TRBV5-1 and TRBJ1-1, is KAGVTQTPRYLIKTRGQQVTLSCSPISGHRSVSWYQQTPGQGLQFLFEYFSETQRNKGNFPGRFSGRQFSNSRSEMNVSTLELGDSALYLCASSPGTVNTEAFFGQGTRLTVV.

This chain links TRBV29-1 with TRBJ2-7; the D gene could be TRBD1 or TRBD2 (5 bases each). Trimming took off 5 bases at V and 5 bases at J, with 10 bases between the two ends. This CDR3 contains 11 residues. From germline, CDR1 is SQVTM and CDR2 ANQGSEA. CDR3 region: CSVRRDHEQYF. The CDR3 DNA reads as TGCAGCGTTCGCAGGGACCACGAGCAGTACTTC.

With regard to this clone: This same CDR3 is encoded by further DNA sequences in the sample. The CDR3 coding sequence is TGTGCCTGGAGCGGGAGGGTCTTTTATAATTCACCCCTCCACTTT. The encoded protein is CAWSGRVFYNSPLHF. V and J are TRBV30 and TRBJ1-6; unclear D gene. V was clipped by 3 bases and J by 4 bases, with 13 bases between them. Germline loops: CDR1 GTSNPN, CDR2 SVGIG (reference sequence). This CDR3 contains 15 residues. Using reference TRBV30 and TRBJ1-6 for the parts outside the CDR3, the full variable domain is SQTIHQWPATLVQPVGSPLSLECTVEGTSNPNLYWYRQAAGRGLQLLFYSVGIGQISSEVPQNLSASRPQDRQFILSSKKLLLSDSGFYLCAWSGRVFYNSPLHFGNGTRLTVT.

The J gene is TRBJ2-2, the V gene TRBV10-3, with 7 bases lining up with TRBD1. This CDR3 has 17 residues. CDR1 is ENHRY and CDR2 is SYGVKD in the germline V gene. V was pared by 8 bases and J by 2 bases, with 14 bases of the junction left unmatched. In DNA form, the CDR3 reads TGTGCCATCCGACCCAGAGAACACAGGGGAAACACCGGGGAGCTGTTTTTT. It encodes CAIRPREHRGNTGELFF.

The CDR3 here is CASSETSTEAFF. The DNA for the CDR3 is TGCGCCAGCAGTGAGACGAGCACTGAAGCTTTCTTT. V gene TRBV10-2 combines with J gene TRBJ1-1; D call uncertain. The CDR3 loop spans 12 amino acids. CDR1 WSHSY and CDR2 SAAADI come from the germline V gene. Trimming took off 2 bases at V and 4 bases at J, with 5 bases between the two ends.